This is a list of T cell receptor beta chains from one sample in a study of beta chain features in type 1 diabetes. TCRdb's table, derived via immunoSEQ multiplex PCR, lists solely in-frame clones and lacks some. This table holds about 160,000 clones, roughly 60% found once. Material: naive CD4+ T cells from blood. The source of these receptors is a man between 25 and 39 years old with type 1 diabetes. Both conserved end residues are part of each CDR3. The D gene is left open where the match is weak. Rows give clone size only sometimes, using once, few, many, or a class for an expanded clone.

-,TRBV11-2,TRBJ2-7,once,TGTGCCAGCAGCTCAAGGCTCCAGCAGTACTTC,CASSSRLQQYF
TRBD2,TRBV2,TRBJ2-7,-,TGTGCCAGCACGGGAGGCTACGAGCAGTACTTC,CASTGGYEQYF
TRBD2,TRBV29-1,TRBJ2-7,once,TGCAGCGTTGTGGCTAGCGGGGGCCACGAGCAGTACTTC,CSVVASGGHEQYF
-,TRBV9,TRBJ1-3,-,TGTGCCAGCAGCTTAGGGGTTACTGGAAACACCATATATTTT,CASSLGVTGNTIYF
-,TRBV7-6,TRBJ2-3,-,TGTGCCAGCAGCTTAGAGATCAGGGCAGATACGCAGTATTTT,CASSLEIRADTQYF
TRBD1,TRBV13,TRBJ1-2,-,TGTGCCAGCAGCCCAACAGGGGGCAATGGCTACACCTTC,CASSPTGGNGYTF
-,TRBV29-1,TRBJ1-1,-,TGCAGCGTGTCAACGGGGGCTGAAGCTTTCTTT,CSVSTGAEAFF
-,TRBV7-2,TRBJ2-1,-,TGTGCCAGCAGCTTAGCGCTAGAGGTTAATGAGCAGTTCTTC,CASSLALEVNEQFF
-,TRBV10-3,TRBJ1-2,few,TGTGCCATCAGGACCCGGACGGATCTCTATGGCTACACCTTC,CAIRTRTDLYGYTF
-,TRBV28,TRBJ1-2,-,TGTGCCAGCAGTTTATTCCCGGATTCCTATGGCTACACCTTC,CASSLFPDSYGYTF
TRBD1,TRBV7-9,TRBJ1-6,-,TGTGCCAGCAGCTTAGGGCCAGGGGGCGGTTCACCCCTCCACTTT,CASSLGPGGGSPLHF
-,TRBV7-2,TRBJ2-3,once,TGTGCCAGCAGTAGGGATAGACTAGAAACGCAGTATTTT,CASSRDRLETQYF
-,TRBV29-1,TRBJ2-2,-,TGCAGCGTTGAAGATCTGGGGTCCCTGAACACCGGGGAGCTGTTTTTT,CSVEDLGSLNTGELFF
TRBD2,TRBV7-6,TRBJ2-5,-,TGTGCCAGCAGCCCGAGCGGGGGGGACGGAGAGACCCAGTACTTC,CASSPSGGDGETQYF
TRBD1,TRBV29-1,TRBJ2-5,few,TGCAGCGCGGACAGGCAAGAGACCCAGTACTTC,CSADRQETQYF
-,TRBV18,TRBJ2-3,-,TGTGCCAGCTCACCGGCGGATCCCAGGGATACGCAGTATTTT,CASSPADPRDTQYF
-,TRBV7-2,TRBJ2-5,-,TGTGCCAGCAGCTTAGCGGCCGGGGCCCAGTACTTC,CASSLAAGAQYF
-,TRBV20-1,TRBJ2-5,-,TGCAGTGCTAGAGCGGGGGTTCCCCAGTACTTC,CSARAGVPQYF
TRBD2,TRBV30,TRBJ2-1,-,TGTGCCTGGATGACTAGCGGGGGCAGGGATGAGCAGTTCTTC,CAWMTSGGRDEQFF
-,TRBV19,TRBJ1-1,-,TGTGCCAGTAGCCGTGGGATCAGGAGTGAAGCTTTCTTT,CASSRGIRSEAFF
-,TRBV29-1,TRBJ2-7,-,TGCAGCGCGAAACAGGGATGGGAGCAGTACTTC,CSAKQGWEQYF
-,TRBV14,TRBJ2-3,few,TGTGCCAGCAGCGCTGGGACGGAATACTACACAGATACGCAGTATTTT,CASSAGTEYYTDTQYF
TRBD1,TRBV5-1,TRBJ1-1,-,TGCGCCAGCAGCCTCGGACAGGCCTACATGAACACTGAAGCTTTCTTT,CASSLGQAYMNTEAFF
-,TRBV19,TRBJ2-7,-,TGTGCCAGTAGTATATCCAGGTTCTACGAGCAGTACTTC,CASSISRFYEQYF
-,TRBV9,TRBJ1-1,few,TGTGCCAGCAGCGACCCCCCGGGGATCGGCACTGAAGCTTTCTTT,CASSDPPGIGTEAFF
-,TRBV4-3,TRBJ1-6,few,TGCGCCAGCAGCCAAGAAGGTTTCAGGGGTGAGGATTCACCCCTCCACTTT,CASSQEGFRGEDSPLHF
TRBD1,TRBV7-9,TRBJ2-2,-,TGTGCCAGCAGCCCTAGGGACAGGGGGCTCACCGGGGAGCTGTTTTTT,CASSPRDRGLTGELFF
-,TRBV7-9,TRBJ1-1,-,TGTGCCAGCAGCTTAACCACACACACTGAAGCTTTCTTT,CASSLTTHTEAFF
-,TRBV29-1,TRBJ1-1,-,TGCAGCGTGCAACCCCGGTCGGCGGACACTGAAGCTTTCTTT,CSVQPRSADTEAFF
-,TRBV29-1,TRBJ2-7,once,TGCAGCGTTGCGTTCTCGGTTAACGAGCAGTACTTC,CSVAFSVNEQYF
TRBD2,TRBV2,TRBJ2-3,-,TGTGCCAGCAGACCCCGACGGGGGGGAACAGATACGCAGTATTTT,CASRPRRGGTDTQYF
-,TRBV4-3,TRBJ2-7,-,TGCGCCAGCAGCCAAGAACTACCCATGCACGAGCAGTACTTC,CASSQELPMHEQYF
-,TRBV30,TRBJ1-2,-,TGTGCCTGGACCGAGGTGGGAGGTGGCTACACCTTC,CAWTEVGGGYTF
-,TRBV15,TRBJ1-2,-,TGTGCCACCAGCAGAGAAGGGCGGATCGGCTACACCTTC,CATSREGRIGYTF
TRBD1,TRBV29-1,TRBJ1-1,-,TGCAGCGTGGCCGGGACAGGGGGCGTTGAAGCTTTCTTT,CSVAGTGGVEAFF
TRBD2,TRBV7-2,TRBJ2-7,once,TGTGCCAGCAGCTTGGGCGGCGGGGGTTACGAGCAGTACTTC,CASSLGGGGYEQYF
-,TRBV30,TRBJ1-1,-,TGTGCCTGGACCCGCGAGGTAAACACTGAAGCTTTCTTT,CAWTREVNTEAFF
-,TRBV2,TRBJ1-6,-,TGTGCCAGCAGTGTAAATCCCGACAGCGGTAATTCACCCCTCCACTTT,CASSVNPDSGNSPLHF
-,TRBV29-1,TRBJ2-6,-,TGCAGCATCCGAATTCCTGGGGCCAACGTCCTGACTTTC,CSIRIPGANVLTF
-,TRBV29-1,TRBJ2-5,-,TGCAGCGGGGACTCCGAAGGGTTTGGGGAGACCCAGTACTTC,CSGDSEGFGETQYF
-,TRBV4-1,TRBJ2-3,-,TGCGCCAGCAGCCAACCGAAACACATCCCAGTAGGAGATACGCAGTATTTT,CASSQPKHIPVGDTQYF